This T cell receptor (beta chain) was captured in a study of cytomegalovirus exposure and HLA in healthy donors. V lost 2 bases and J lost 9; bases outside the gene matches: 7. Germline CDR1 is MNHEY and CDR2 is SMNVEV (reference sequence). The CDR3 covers 15 residues. General study points: The study listed approximately 160 cytomegalovirus-associated TCR beta chains. Confirmation was obtained in vitro that a few CMV-associated chains are specific for CMV antigens. Most TCR sequences proved rare, with some public TCRs found in many donors.

Remarks on this clone: As yet, its antigen is unknown.

The PCR ran on 60 Vbeta and 13 Jbeta primers. Assay used: immunoSEQ multiplex PCR; TCRdb lists only in-frame clones, some missing. Of 99,000 or so clones listed, just under 80% were seen once; the top ten hold about 5.7%. The sequencing sample was made of PBMCs. V gene TRBV27 combines with J gene TRBJ1-5, with TRBD1 matching 10 bases. The clonotype comes from a male donor in good health and CMV-seronegative. CDR3 loop: CASSLGTGDVGPQHF. The CDR3 DNA reads TGTGCCAGCAGTTTAGGGACAGGGGACGTTGGGCCCCAGCATTTT.